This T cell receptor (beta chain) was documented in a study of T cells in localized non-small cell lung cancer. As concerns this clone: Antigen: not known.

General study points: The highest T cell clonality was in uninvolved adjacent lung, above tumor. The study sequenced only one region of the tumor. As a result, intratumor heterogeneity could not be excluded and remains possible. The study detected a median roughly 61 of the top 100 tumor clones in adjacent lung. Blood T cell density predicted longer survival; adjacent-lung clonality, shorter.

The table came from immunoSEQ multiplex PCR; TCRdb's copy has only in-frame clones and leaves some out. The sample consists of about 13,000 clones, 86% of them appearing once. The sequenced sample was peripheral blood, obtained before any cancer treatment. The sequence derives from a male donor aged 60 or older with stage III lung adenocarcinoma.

The CDR3 loop reads CASSLDSGRGSPGELFF. The CDR3 nucleotides are TGTGCCAGCAGCTTGGATTCGGGGAGGGGATCCCCCGGGGAGCTGTTTTTT. The chain recombines TRBV5-8 with TRBJ2-2; 7 positions agree with TRBD2. This CDR3 has 17 amino acids. The germline V gene encodes CDR1 SGHTS and CDR2 YDEGEE. V lost 0 bases and J lost 6; bases outside the gene matches: 11.